The rows below give T cell receptor beta chains drawn from one sample of a study of T cells in narcolepsy. The data were produced by immunoSEQ multiplex PCR, yet TCRdb's version contains in-frame clones alone and is incomplete. The data contain about 22,000 clones, 80% to 85% of them singletons. The material sequenced was memory (CD45RA-) CD4+ T cells from blood. The receptors come from a human donor in good health. The CDR3 runs from the conserved cysteine through the conserved F or W. The order of the fields is V gene, clone size, D gene, J gene, CDR3 protein, CDR3 DNA. The D gene is left open where the match is weak. Clone size, where shown, is once, few, many, or a class for clones that have expanded.

>TRBV25-1|.|.|TRBJ1-3
CASSLKHSGNTIYF
TGTGCCAGCAGTCTGAAGCACTCTGGAAACACCATATATTTT
>TRBV25-1|.|TRBD1|TRBJ1-4
CASSEAGQSGELFF
TGTGCCAGCAGTGAGGCGGGACAGTCAGGCGAACTGTTTTTT
>TRBV4-1|.|.|TRBJ1-2
CASSQDLTAYGYTF
TGCGCCAGCAGCCAAGATCTTACAGCCTATGGCTACACCTTC
>TRBV7-8|.|.|TRBJ1-1
CASSLVAGQGFQAFF
TGTGCCAGCAGCTTAGTAGCAGGCCAAGGGTTTCAGGCTTTCTTT
>TRBV10-3|.|TRBD2|TRBJ2-3
CAISTSGGRTDTQYF
TGTGCCATCAGTACTAGCGGGGGCCGCACAGATACGCAGTATTTT
>TRBV7-3|.|TRBD2|TRBJ2-1
CASSSQRGSYNEQFF
TGTGCCAGCAGCTCCCAGCGGGGGTCCTACAATGAGCAGTTCTTC
>TRBV5-6|once|TRBD1|TRBJ1-1
CASSPGTGGWGTEAFF
TGTGCCAGCAGCCCCGGGACAGGGGGCTGGGGCACTGAAGCTTTCTTT
>TRBV6-5|once|TRBD1|TRBJ1-2
CASSSRQGYYGYTF
TGTGCCAGCAGTTCCAGACAGGGTTACTATGGCTACACCTTC
>TRBV5-6|.|.|TRBJ2-2
CASIPGQNTGELFF
TGTGCCAGCATCCCGGGACAGAACACCGGGGAGCTGTTTTTT
>TRBV7-6|.|TRBD2|TRBJ2-2
CASSPRPTSGGGNTGELFF
TGTGCCAGCAGCCCACGCCCGACTAGCGGGGGGGGCAACACCGGGGAGCTGTTTTTT
>TRBV19|.|.|TRBJ2-6
CASSISAGIGGANVLTF
TGTGCCAGTAGTATTTCTGCCGGGATAGGCGGGGCCAACGTCCTGACTTTC
>TRBV4-3|.|.|TRBJ1-1
CASSQDGGWNTEAFF
TGCGCCAGCAGCCAAGATGGGGGATGGAACACTGAAGCTTTCTTT
>TRBV7-2|few|TRBD2|TRBJ2-7
CASSFYGGEQYF
TGTGCCAGCAGCTTTTACGGGGGGGAGCAGTACTTC
>TRBV9|.|.|TRBJ2-5
CASSVRTETQYF
TGTGCCAGCAGCGTCAGAACGGAGACCCAGTACTTC
>TRBV14|few|TRBD2|TRBJ2-7
CASSQTLAGGFYEQYF
TGTGCCAGCAGCCAAACCCTAGCGGGGGGTTTTTACGAGCAGTACTTC
>TRBV10-1|.|TRBD2|TRBJ2-1
CASSDIVAGGDEQFF
TGCGCCAGCAGTGATATAGTAGCGGGGGGGGATGAGCAGTTCTTC
>TRBV7-2|.|.|TRBJ1-4
CASSEQGREKLFF
TGTGCCAGCAGCGAACAAGGGCGGGAAAAACTGTTTTTT
>TRBV6-5|few|TRBD1|TRBJ1-1
CASSYKGQGGRTEAFF
TGTGCCAGCAGTTACAAGGGACAGGGGGGGCGGACTGAAGCTTTCTTT
>TRBV9|.|TRBD1|TRBJ2-1
CASSARQGGSYNEQFF
TGTGCCAGCAGCGCCCGACAGGGGGGATCCTACAATGAGCAGTTCTTC
>TRBV5-1|.|.|TRBJ2-2
CASSATGWDTGELFF
TGCGCCAGCAGCGCAACAGGGTGGGACACCGGGGAGCTGTTTTTT
>TRBV6-1|.|.|TRBJ2-5
CASSEVAAIRETQYF
TGTGCCAGCAGTGAAGTAGCCGCTATAAGAGAGACCCAGTACTTC
>TRBV4-1|.|.|TRBJ2-7
CASSPRQDYEQYF
TGCGCCAGCAGCCCCCGCCAAGATTACGAGCAGTACTTC
>TRBV7-9|.|.|TRBJ1-2
CASSSRGTYGYTF
TGTGCCAGCAGCTCAAGGGGGACCTATGGCTACACCTTC
>TRBV6-5|few|TRBD1|TRBJ1-2
CASSVRTGFTF
TGTGCCAGCAGTGTCCGGACAGGCTTCACCTTC
>TRBV7-2|.|.|TRBJ1-4
CASSFNRHNEKLFF
TGTGCCAGCAGCTTCAACAGGCATAATGAAAAACTGTTTTTT
>TRBV25-1|once|.|TRBJ1-5
CAGSRGDHSNQPQHF
TGTGCCGGATCTAGGGGAGACCATAGCAATCAGCCCCAGCATTTT
>TRBV4-3|.|.|TRBJ2-3
CASSPGGAGDTQYF
TGCGCCAGCAGCCCAGGGGGGGCCGGGGATACGCAGTATTTT
>TRBV2|few|TRBD1|TRBJ1-1
CASSPRKGAAFF
TGTGCCAGCAGTCCCCGGAAGGGGGCGGCTTTCTTT
>TRBV5-4|.|TRBD1|TRBJ1-1
CASSTDRGGTEAFF
TGTGCCAGCAGCACCGACAGGGGTGGCACTGAAGCTTTCTTT
>TRBV4-3|.|TRBD2|TRBJ2-7
CASSPQGSGGAYEQYF
TGCGCCAGCAGCCCTCAGGGGAGCGGGGGGGCCTACGAGCAGTACTTC
>TRBV7-7|few|.|TRBJ1-3
CASSLGQGNTIYF
TGTGCCAGCAGCCTTGGACAGGGAAACACCATATATTTT